Sequencing of this T cell receptor beta chain was carried out in a study of shared clonotypes between healthy human individuals. In regard to this clone: The sample contains more than one DNA sequence encoding this CDR3.

TCRdb's copy holds only in-frame clones and misses some; the assay was immunoSEQ multiplex PCR. Here the sample spans fewer than 550,000 clones, 60% to 80% being singletons. J lost 1 base, V lost 0 bases, and 1 base had no gene match. Germline CDR1 reads SGHRS; CDR2 reads YFSETQ. This CDR3 has 14 residues. The sequenced sample consisted of PBMCs. The origin of this receptor is a woman in her thirties or forties in good health. Some clones in this sample may be carry-over from other donors' samples. V gene TRBV5-1 combines with J gene TRBJ2-7; 7 nucleotides agree with TRBD1. DNA for the CDR3: TGCGCCAGCAGCTTGGGGGACAGATCCTACGAGCAGTACTTC. The encoded protein is CASSLGDRSYEQYF.